This T cell receptor (beta chain) derives from a study of Tregs in tolerant kidney transplant recipients. TCRdb's copy holds only in-frame clones and misses some; the assay was immunoSEQ multiplex PCR. The sample yields approximately 60,000 clones, about four fifths seen once. Germline loops: CDR1 LNHDA, CDR2 SQIVND (reference sequence). Trimming cost V 5 bases and J 4 bases; bases outside gene matches: 4. The CDR3 has 13 residues. Unstimulated Tregs (CD4+CD25+CD127-) and CD4+CD25- non-Tregs were sorted from PBMCs. V usage is TRBV19 and J usage is TRBJ2-5; 7 bases map to TRBD1. Sample: CD4+ T cells from blood. This clonotype was obtained from a human donor in good health. The CDR3 is CASSWAGGETQYF. CDR3 in DNA: TGTGCCAGTAGTTGGGCAGGGGGAGAGACCCAGTACTTC. The whole variable domain, filled in from reference TRBV19 and TRBJ2-5, reads DGGITQSPKYLFRKEGQNVTLSCEQNLNHDAMYWYRQDPGQGLRLIYYSQIVNDFQKGDIAEGYSVSREKKESFPLTVTSAQKNPTAFYLCASSWAGGETQYFGPGTRLLVL.